This T cell receptor (beta chain) stems from a study of vaccination effects on CD4 cells after COVID-19. The CDR3 spans 15 residues. CDR1 is SNHLY and CDR2 is FYNNEI in the germline V gene. V shed 6 bases and J 5 bases; nucleotides not matched to a gene: 8. A word on this clone: Its antigen is not known.

ViraFEST expansion of antigen-specific CD4+ T cells with viral peptide pools preceded sequencing. CD4+ T cell isolation took place after more than eight days of culture. SARS-CoV-2 infected the person between March and December 2020, as confirmed by PCR. Assay: immunoSEQ multiplex PCR; the TCRdb copy retains only in-frame clones and omits some. The data hold tens of thousands of clones, with 77% observed a single time. The J gene is TRBJ2-2, the V gene TRBV2; TRBD2 matches at 8 bases. Material: CD4+ T cells from PBMCs cultured with HCoV-NL63 spike peptides, obtained before COVID-19 vaccination. This TCR derives from a human donor who had a prior SARS-CoV-2 infection. DNA of the CDR3: TGTGCCAGCAGACTAGCGGCCATTGGGACCGGGGAGCTGTTTTTT. Amino acids: CASRLAAIGTGELFF.